This entry lists 5 T cell receptor beta chains sequenced from one sample in a study of CD8 T cells in ankylosing spondylitis. A single record per CDR3 protein comes from TCRdb applying MiXCR to the 5' RACE reads. This table holds 250,000 to 350,000 distinct CDR3 sequences, about 20% found once. The source material was blood, either unsorted or a sorted T cell fraction (not recorded which). These receptor sequences come from a male donor with ankylosing spondylitis or in good health (not recorded which).

This clonotype was counted once. The rearrangement links TRBV11-2 to TRBJ2-5, with D possibly being TRBD1 (7 bases). V lost 3 bases and J 4 bases, leaving 15 bases between the germline ends. Germline V gene lookup returns CDR1 SGHAT and CDR2 FQNNGV. The CDR3 consists of 15 residues. The CDR3 sequence: CASSLTGRQGETQYF. CDR3 bases: TGTGCCAGCAGCTTGACAGGGAGGCAGGGAGAGACCCAGTACTTC.

This clonotype has more than one count but fewer than ten. This chain connects TRBV20-1 to TRBJ2-3; D possibly corresponds to TRBD2 (6 bases). V lost 3 bases, J lost 2 bases, and 15 bases lay in between. CDR1 and CDR2 (germline): DFQATT, SNEGSKA (reference sequence). This CDR3 is built from 15 residues. CDR3 residues: CSASRLVADTDTQYF. CDR3 nucleotides: TGCAGTGCTAGCAGACTAGTGGCAGACACAGATACGCAGTATTTT.

The chain has TRBV20-1 and TRBJ1-2; 10 nucleotides align to TRBD1. The CDR3 sequence is 12 residues long. The ends lost 5 bases at V and 8 bases at J; junction bases unmatched: 5. Per germline, CDR1 DFQATT and CDR2 SNEGSKA (reference sequence). The CDR3 loop reads CSAEGTGVGYTF. In DNA form, the CDR3 reads TGCAGTGCTGAGGGGACAGGGGTCGGCTACACCTTC.

The genes are TRBV28 and TRBJ2-3; 7 bases align to TRBD1. Trimming took 2 bases from V and 8 from J; bases not matched to a gene: 4. This CDR3 is 13 amino acids long. CDR1 is MDHEN and CDR2 is SYDVKM in the germline V gene. The CDR3, as DNA: TGTGCCAGCAGTTTACCCGCAGGGGGTACGCAGTATTTT. Its protein is CASSLPAGGTQYF.

The gene calls are TRBV7-3 and TRBJ2-7, with TRBD2 matching over 15 bases. The trim removed 7 bases at V and 4 bases at J, leaving 8 bases unmatched. In germline, CDR1 is SGHTA, CDR2 FQGTGA. CDR3 length: 16 amino acids. The CDR3 DNA sequence: TGTGCCAGCATCAAAAAGGGGACTAGCGGGAGGTACGAGCAGTACGTC. Translation gives CASIKKGTSGRYEQYV.